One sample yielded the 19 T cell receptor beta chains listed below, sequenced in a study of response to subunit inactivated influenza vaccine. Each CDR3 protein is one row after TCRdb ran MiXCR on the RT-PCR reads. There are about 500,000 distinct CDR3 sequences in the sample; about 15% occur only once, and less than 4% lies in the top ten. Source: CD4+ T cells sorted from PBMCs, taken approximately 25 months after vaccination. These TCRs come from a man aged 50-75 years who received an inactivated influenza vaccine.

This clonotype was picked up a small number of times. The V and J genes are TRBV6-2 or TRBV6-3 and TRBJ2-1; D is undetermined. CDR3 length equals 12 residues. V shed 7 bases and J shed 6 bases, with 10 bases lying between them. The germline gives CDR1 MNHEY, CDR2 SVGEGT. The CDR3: CASTQSTNEQFF. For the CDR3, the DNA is TGTGCCAGCACCCAAAGCACCAATGAGCAGTTCTTC.

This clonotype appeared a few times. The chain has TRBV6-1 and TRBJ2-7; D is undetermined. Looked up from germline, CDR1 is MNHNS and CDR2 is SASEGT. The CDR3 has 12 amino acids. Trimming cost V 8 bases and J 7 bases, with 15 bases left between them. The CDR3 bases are TGTGCCAGCGCCCGTGCTACGATAGAGCAGTACTTC. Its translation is CASARATIEQYF.

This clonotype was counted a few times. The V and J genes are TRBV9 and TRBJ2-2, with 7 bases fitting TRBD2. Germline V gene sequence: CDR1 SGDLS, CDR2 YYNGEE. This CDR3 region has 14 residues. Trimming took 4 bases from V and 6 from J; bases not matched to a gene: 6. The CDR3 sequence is CASSLSGISGELFF. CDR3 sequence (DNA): TGTGCCAGCAGCCTGAGCGGGATCTCCGGGGAGCTGTTTTTT.

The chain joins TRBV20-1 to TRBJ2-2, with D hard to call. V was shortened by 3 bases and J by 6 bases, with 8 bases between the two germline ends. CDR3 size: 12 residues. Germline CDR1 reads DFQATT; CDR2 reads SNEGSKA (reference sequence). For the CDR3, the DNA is TGCAGTGCTAGGCTTAGCTCCGGGGAGCTGTTTTTT. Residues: CSARLSSGELFF.

CDR3 in DNA: TGTGCCAGCAGTTACGCGGGCCTACCCCAAGAGACCCAGTACTTC. Translating it yields CASSYAGLPQETQYF. The chain has TRBV6-5 and TRBJ2-5; weak D call: TRBD2 (5 bases). V shed 2 bases and J shed 1 base, with 11 bases lying between them. The CDR3 runs to 15 residues. Germline-derived CDR1 and CDR2 are MNHEY and SVGAGI.

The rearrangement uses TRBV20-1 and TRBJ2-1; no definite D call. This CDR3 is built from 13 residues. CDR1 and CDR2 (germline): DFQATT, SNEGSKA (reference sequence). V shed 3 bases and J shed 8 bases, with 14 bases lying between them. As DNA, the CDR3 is TGCAGTGCTAGTAAGGCGTTAAAGGATGAGCAGTTCTTC. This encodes CSASKALKDEQFF.

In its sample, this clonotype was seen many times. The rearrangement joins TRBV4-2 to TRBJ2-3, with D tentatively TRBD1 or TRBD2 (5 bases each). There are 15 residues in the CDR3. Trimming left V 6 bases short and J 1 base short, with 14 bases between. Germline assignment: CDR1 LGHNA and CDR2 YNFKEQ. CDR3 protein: CASRKRGAGTDTQYF. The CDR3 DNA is TGTGCCAGCAGAAAAAGGGGAGCGGGCACAGATACGCAGTATTTT.

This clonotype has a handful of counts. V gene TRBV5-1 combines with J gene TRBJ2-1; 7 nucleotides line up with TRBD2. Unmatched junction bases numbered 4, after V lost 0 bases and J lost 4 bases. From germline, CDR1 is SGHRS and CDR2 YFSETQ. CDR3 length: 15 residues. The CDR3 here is CASSLELREYNEQFF. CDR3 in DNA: TGCGCCAGCAGCTTGGAGTTGCGGGAGTACAATGAGCAGTTCTTC.

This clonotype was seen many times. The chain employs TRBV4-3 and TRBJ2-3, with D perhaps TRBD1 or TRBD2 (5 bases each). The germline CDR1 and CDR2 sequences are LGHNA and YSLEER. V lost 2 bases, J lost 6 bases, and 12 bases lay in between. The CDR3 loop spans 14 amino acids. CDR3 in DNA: TGCGCCAGCAGCCAAAGGGAGCCAGGGGATACGCAGTATTTT. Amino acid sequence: CASSQREPGDTQYF.

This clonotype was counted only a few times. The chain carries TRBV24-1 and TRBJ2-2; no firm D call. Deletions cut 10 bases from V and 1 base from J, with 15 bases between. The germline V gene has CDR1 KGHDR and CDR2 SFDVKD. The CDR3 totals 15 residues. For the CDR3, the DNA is TGTGCCACATCCGCGCACCAGTTGAACACCGGGGAGCTGTTTTTT. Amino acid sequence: CATSAHQLNTGELFF.

In DNA form, the CDR3 reads TGTGCCAGCAGTGGACAGTCGGGAACATATACGCAGTATTTT. Encoded protein: CASSGQSGTYTQYF. The rearrangement links TRBV6-4 to TRBJ2-3; possibly TRBD1 or TRBD2 for D (5 bases each). Per the germline V gene, CDR1 is MRHNA and CDR2 is SNTAGT. CDR3 length equals 14 residues. Trimming cost V 4 bases and J 7 bases, with 15 bases left between them.

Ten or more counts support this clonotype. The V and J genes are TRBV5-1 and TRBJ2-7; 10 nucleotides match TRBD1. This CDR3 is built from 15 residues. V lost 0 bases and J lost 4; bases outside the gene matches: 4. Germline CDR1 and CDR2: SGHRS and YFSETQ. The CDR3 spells CASSLEGQGKYEQYF. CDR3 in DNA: TGCGCCAGCAGCTTGGAGGGACAGGGGAAGTACGAGCAGTACTTC.

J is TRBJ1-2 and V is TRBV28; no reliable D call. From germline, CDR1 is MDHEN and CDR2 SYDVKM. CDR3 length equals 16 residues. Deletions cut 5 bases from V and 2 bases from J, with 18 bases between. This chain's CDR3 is CASSVPGPITNYGYTF. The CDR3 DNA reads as TGTGCCAGCAGTGTACCGGGCCCTATCACCAACTATGGCTACACCTTC.

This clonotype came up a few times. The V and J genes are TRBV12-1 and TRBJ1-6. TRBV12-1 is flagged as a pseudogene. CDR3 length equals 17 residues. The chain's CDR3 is CASSPALPREDNSPLHF. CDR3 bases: TGTGCCAGCAGCCCCGCTTTGCCCCGGGAGGATAATTCACCCCTCCACTTT.

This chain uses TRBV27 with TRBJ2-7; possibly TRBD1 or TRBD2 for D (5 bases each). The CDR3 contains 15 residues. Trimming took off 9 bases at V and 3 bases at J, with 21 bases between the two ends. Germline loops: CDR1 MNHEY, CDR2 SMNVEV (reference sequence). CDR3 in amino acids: CASRIAPGRGYEQYF. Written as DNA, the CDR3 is TGTGCCAGTAGAATCGCTCCGGGACGGGGCTACGAGCAGTACTTC.

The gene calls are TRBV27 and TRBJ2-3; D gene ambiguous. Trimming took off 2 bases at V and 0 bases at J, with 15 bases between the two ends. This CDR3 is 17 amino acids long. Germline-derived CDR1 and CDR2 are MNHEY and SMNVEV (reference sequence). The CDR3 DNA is TGTGCCAGCAGTTTAAAGGCTCCAACCTACAGCACAGATACGCAGTATTTT. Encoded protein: CASSLKAPTYSTDTQYF.

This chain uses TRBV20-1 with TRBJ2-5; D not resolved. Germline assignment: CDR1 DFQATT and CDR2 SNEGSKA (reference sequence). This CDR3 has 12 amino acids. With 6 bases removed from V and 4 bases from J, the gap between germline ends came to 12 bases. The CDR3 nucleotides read TGCAGTGCCCCCAGCCTGGGAGAGACCCAGTACTTC. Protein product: CSAPSLGETQYF.

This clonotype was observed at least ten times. The CDR3 protein is CASSQGTGPYNEQFF. The CDR3 DNA reads TGCGCCAGCAGCCAGGGGACAGGTCCCTACAATGAGCAGTTCTTC. V and J are TRBV5-1 and TRBJ2-1; TRBD1 matches 8 bases. The V gene end was trimmed by 4 bases and the J gene end by 2 bases; junction bases not matched to a gene: 5. The CDR3 is made up of 15 amino acids. Germline CDR1 SGHRS, CDR2 YFSETQ.

CDR3 protein: CASSQTPQINRQFF. In nucleotides, the CDR3 is TGTGCCAGCAGCCAAACTCCCCAGATTAATAGGCAGTTCTTC. V usage is TRBV7-9 and J usage is TRBJ2-1, with D unclear. In germline, CDR1 is SEHNR, CDR2 FQNEAQ (reference sequence). This CDR3 is 14 amino acids long. V shed 5 bases and J shed 12 bases, with 20 bases lying between them. Using reference TRBV7-9 and TRBJ2-1 for the parts outside the CDR3, the full variable domain is DTGVSQNPRHKITKRGQNVTFRCDPISEHNRLYWYRQTLGQGPEFLTYFQNEAQLEKSRLLSDRFSAERPKGSFSTLEIQRTEQGDSAMYLCASSQTPQINRQFFGPGTRLTVL.